In this sample, the clone carrying this T cell receptor beta chain turned up many times. No antigen is known for it. This specimen belongs to a study of metastatic and nonmetastatic thyroid tumors. Across the whole study: Both malignant and benign thyroid patients supplied peripheral blood and tumor or nodule tissue samples, across which the repertoires of these patients were then compared.

Thyroid surgery had not been preceded by any treatment in any patient. In the study's own analysis: It was from CDR3 differences across clinicopathological groups that a distant-metastasis classifier for papillary thyroid cancer was built. TCRdb re-called clones via MiXCR from the PCR reads. TCRdb, not the authors, supplied the V and J calls. The sample records about 39,000 clones, about 19% being singletons. General study results and limits: Versus benign nodules, malignant thyroid tumors reportedly had significantly higher TCR beta diversity, in blood and tumor.

The CDR3 spans 13 residues. Trimming at V came to 6 bases and at J to 6 bases, leaving 5 bases not matched to a gene. Germline CDR1 is SNHLY and CDR2 is FYNNEI. The source material was tumor tissue. The rearrangement joins TRBV2 to TRBJ2-7; 10 nucleotides agree with TRBD1. This receptor was obtained from a female donor with papillary thyroid cancer or a benign thyroid nodule (not recorded which). Some clones in this sample may be carry-over from other donors' samples. CDR3 nucleotides: TGTGCCAGCAGCGGGACAGGGGATGGCGAGCAGTACTTC. This encodes CASSGTGDGEQYF.